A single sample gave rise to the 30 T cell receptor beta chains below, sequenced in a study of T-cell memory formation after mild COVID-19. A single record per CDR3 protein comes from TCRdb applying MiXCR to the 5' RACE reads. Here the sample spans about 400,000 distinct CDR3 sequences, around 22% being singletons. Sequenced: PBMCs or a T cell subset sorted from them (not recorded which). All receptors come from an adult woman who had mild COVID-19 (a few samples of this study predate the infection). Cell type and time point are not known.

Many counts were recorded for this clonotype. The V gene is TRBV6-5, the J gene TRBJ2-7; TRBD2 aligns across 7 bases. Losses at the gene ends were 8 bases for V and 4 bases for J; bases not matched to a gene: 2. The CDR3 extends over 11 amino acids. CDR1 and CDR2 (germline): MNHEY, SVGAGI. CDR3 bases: TGTGCCAGCGGCGGGGGTTACGAGCAGTACTTC. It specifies CASGGGYEQYF.

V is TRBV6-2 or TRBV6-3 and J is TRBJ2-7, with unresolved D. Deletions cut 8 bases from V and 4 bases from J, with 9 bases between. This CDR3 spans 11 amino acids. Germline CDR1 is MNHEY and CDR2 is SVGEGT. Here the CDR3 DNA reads TGTGCCAGCCCAAAACGGTACGAGCAGTACTTC. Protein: CASPKRYEQYF.

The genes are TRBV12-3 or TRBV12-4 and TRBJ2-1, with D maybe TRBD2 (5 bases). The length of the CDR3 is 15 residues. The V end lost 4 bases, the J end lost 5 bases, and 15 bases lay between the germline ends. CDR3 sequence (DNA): TGTGCCAGCAGTTCCCGGACTGTACACGACAATGAGCAGTTCTTC. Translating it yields CASSSRTVHDNEQFF.

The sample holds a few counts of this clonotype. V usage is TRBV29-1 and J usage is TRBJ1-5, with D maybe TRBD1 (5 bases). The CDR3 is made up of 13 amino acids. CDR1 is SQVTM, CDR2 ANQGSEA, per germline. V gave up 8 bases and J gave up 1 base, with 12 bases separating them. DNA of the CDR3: TGCAGCCCCCAGGGTCGGAGCAATCAGCCCCAGCATTTT. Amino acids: CSPQGRSNQPQHF.

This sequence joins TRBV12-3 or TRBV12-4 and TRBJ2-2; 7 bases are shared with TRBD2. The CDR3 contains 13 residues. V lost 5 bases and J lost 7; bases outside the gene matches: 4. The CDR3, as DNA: TGTGCCAGCAGTCGACTAGCCCTCGGGGAGCTGTTTTTT. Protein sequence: CASSRLALGELFF.

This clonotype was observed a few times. The DNA of the CDR3 is TGTGCCAGCAGCTTCCTAGCGGCCTACACAGATACGCAGTATTTT. Amino acid sequence: CASSFLAAYTDTQYF. This chain joins TRBV7-9 and TRBJ2-3, with TRBD2 matching over 7 bases. The CDR3 consists of 15 residues. V was pared by 3 bases and J by 2 bases, with 5 bases of the junction left unmatched. Germline-derived CDR1 and CDR2 are SEHNR and FQNEAQ (reference sequence). The whole variable domain, filled in from reference TRBV7-9 and TRBJ2-3, reads DTGVSQNPRHKITKRGQNVTFRCDPISEHNRLYWYRQTLGQGPEFLTYFQNEAQLEKSRLLSDRFSAERPKGSFSTLEIQRTEQGDSAMYLCASSFLAAYTDTQYFGPGTRLTVL.

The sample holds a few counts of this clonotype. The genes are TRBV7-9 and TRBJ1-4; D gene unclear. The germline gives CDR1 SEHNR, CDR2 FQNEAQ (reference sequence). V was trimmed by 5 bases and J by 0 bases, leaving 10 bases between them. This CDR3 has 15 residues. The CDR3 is CASSPTDTTNEKLFF. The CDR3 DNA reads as TGTGCCAGCAGCCCTACAGATACAACTAATGAAAAACTGTTTTTT.

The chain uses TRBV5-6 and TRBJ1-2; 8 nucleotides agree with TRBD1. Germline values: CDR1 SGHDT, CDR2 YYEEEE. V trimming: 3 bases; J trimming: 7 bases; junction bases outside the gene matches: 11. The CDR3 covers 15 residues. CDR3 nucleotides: TGTGCCAGCAGCTCAGTGACAGGGGATGAGAGTGGCTACACCTTC. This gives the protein CASSSVTGDESGYTF.

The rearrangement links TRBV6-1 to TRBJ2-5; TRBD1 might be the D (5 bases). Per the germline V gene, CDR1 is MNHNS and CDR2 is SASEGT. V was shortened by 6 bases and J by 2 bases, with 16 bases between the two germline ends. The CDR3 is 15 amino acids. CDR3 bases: TGTGCCAGCAGAGCCCTTCAGGGTGGTCAAGAGACCCAGTACTTC. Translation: CASRALQGGQETQYF.

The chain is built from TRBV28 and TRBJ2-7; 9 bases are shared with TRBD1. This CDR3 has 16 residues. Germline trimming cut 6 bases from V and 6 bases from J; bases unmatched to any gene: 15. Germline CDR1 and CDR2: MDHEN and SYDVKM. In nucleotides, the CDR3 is TGTGCCAGCAGCACAACCGGGACAGGGATTCCAGGCGAGCAGTACTTC. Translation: CASSTTGTGIPGEQYF.

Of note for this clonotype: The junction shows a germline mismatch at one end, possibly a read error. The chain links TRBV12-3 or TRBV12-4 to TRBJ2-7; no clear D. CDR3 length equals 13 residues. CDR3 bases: TGTGCCAGCAGTCCCTCCTTGGTTTACGTGCAGTACTTC. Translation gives CASSPSLVYVQYF.

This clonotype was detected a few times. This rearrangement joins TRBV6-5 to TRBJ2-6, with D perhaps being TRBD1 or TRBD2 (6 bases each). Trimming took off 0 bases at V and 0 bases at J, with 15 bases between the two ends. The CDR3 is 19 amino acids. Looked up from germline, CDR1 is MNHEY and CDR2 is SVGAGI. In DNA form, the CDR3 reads TGTGCCAGCAGTTACTCACCGTCGGGGGCCCTCTCTGGGGCCAACGTCCTGACTTTC. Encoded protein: CASSYSPSGALSGANVLTF.

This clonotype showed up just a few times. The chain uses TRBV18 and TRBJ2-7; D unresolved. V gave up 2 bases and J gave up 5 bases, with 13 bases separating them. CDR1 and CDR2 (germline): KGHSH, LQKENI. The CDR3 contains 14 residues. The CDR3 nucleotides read TGTGCCAGCTCACCAGGCGCAAATCGAGACGAGCAGTACTTC. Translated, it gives CASSPGANRDEQYF.

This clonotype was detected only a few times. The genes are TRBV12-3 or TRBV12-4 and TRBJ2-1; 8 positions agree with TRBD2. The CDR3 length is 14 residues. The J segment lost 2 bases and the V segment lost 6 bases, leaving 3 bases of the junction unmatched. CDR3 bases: TGTGCCAGCAGAGTAGCGGGGCCCTACAATGAGCAGTTCTTC. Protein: CASRVAGPYNEQFF.

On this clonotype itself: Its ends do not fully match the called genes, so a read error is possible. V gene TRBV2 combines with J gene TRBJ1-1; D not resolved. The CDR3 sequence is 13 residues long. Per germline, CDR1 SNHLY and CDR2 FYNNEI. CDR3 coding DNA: TGTGCCAGCCGTGAGGAAGGGAACACTGAAGCTTTCTTT. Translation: CASREEGNTEAFF.

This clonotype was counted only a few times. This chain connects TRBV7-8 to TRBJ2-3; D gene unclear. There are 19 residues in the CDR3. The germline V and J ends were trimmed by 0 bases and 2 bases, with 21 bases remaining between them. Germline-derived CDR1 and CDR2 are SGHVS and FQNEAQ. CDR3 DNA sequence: TGTGCCAGCAGCTTAGCTGGGCCTATCCGGCAGAGACTCACAGATACGCAGTATTTT. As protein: CASSLAGPIRQRLTDTQYF.

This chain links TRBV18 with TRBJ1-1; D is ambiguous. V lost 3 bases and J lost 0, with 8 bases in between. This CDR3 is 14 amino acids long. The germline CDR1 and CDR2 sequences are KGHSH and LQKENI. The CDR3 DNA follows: TGTGCCAGCTCACCGTTAAACCTGAACACTGAAGCTTTCTTT. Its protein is CASSPLNLNTEAFF.

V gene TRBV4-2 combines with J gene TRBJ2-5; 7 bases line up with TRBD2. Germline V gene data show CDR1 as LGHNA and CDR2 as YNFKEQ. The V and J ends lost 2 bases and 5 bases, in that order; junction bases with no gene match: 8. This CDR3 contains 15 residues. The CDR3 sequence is CASSQRDPAGETQYF. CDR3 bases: TGTGCCAGCAGCCAAAGGGACCCAGCGGGGGAGACCCAGTACTTC.

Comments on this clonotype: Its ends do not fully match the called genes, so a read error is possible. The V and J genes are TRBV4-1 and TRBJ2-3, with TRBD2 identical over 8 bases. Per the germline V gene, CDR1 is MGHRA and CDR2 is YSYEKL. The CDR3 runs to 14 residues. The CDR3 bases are TGCGCCCGCAGCCTGGGACTAGAGGGAGATACGCAGTATTTT. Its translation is CARSLGLEGDTQYF.

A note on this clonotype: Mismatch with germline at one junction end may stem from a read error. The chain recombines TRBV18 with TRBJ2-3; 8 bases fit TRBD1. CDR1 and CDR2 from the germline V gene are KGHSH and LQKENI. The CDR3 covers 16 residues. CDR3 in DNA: TGTGCCAGATCACCACCATATGACAGGGGAACGGATACGCAGTATTTT. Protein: CARSPPYDRGTDTQYF.

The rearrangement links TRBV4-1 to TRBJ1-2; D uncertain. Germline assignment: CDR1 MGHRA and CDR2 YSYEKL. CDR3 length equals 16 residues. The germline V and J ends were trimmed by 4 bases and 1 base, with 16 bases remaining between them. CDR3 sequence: CASSPPGGNNNYGYTF. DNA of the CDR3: TGCGCCAGCAGCCCTCCCGGCGGAAATAATAACTATGGCTACACCTTC.

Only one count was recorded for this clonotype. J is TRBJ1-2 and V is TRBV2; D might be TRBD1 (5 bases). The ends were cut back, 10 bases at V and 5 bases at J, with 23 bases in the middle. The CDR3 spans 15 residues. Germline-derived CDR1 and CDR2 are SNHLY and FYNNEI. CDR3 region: CATRQAWGLGYGYTF. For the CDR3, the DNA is TGTGCCACCCGGCAAGCCTGGGGCCTGGGGTATGGCTACACCTTC.

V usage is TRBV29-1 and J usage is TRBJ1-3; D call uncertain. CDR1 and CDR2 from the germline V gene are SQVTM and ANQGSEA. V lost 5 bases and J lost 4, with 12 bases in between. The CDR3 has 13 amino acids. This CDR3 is CSVQVPPGNTIYF. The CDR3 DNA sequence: TGCAGCGTTCAGGTCCCTCCCGGAAACACCATATATTTT. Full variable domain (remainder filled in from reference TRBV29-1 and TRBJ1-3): SAVISQKPSRDICQRGTSLTIQCQVDSQVTMMFWYRQQPGQSLTLIATANQGSEATYESGFVIDKFPISRPNLTFSTLTVSNMSPEDSSIYLCSVQVPPGNTIYFGEGSWLTVV.

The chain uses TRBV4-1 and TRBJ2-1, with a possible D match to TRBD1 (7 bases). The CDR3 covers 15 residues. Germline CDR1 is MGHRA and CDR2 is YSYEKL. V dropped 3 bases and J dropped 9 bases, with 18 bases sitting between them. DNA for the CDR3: TGCGCCAGCAGCCAGACCCCAGGGGGAGGCGTTGAGCAGTTCTTC. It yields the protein CASSQTPGGGVEQFF.

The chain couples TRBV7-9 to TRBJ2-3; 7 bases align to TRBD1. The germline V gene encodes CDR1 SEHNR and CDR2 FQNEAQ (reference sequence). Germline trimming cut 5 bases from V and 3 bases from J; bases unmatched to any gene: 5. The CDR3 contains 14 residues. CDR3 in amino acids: CASSRVDRTDTQYF. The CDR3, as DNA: TGTGCCAGCAGCCGAGTGGACAGGACAGATACGCAGTATTTT.

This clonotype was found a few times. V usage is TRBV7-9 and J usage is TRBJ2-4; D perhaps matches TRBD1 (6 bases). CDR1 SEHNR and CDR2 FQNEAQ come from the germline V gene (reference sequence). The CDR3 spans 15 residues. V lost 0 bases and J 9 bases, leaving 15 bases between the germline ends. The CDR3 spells CASSLARQGIGIQYF. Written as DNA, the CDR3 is TGTGCCAGCAGCTTAGCCCGGCAGGGGATCGGCATTCAGTACTTC.

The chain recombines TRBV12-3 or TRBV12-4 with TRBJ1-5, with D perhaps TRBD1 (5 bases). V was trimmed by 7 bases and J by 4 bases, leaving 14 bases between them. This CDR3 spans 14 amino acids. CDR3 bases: TGTGCCAGCACCGAACCGGGACTAAATCAGCCCCAGCATTTT. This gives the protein CASTEPGLNQPQHF.

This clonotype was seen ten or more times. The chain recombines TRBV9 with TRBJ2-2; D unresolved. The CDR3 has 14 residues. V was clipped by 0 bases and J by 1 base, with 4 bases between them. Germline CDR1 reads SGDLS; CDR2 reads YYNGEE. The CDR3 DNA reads TGTGCCAGCAGCGTAGCCAGGAACACCGGGGAGCTGTTTTTT. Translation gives CASSVARNTGELFF.

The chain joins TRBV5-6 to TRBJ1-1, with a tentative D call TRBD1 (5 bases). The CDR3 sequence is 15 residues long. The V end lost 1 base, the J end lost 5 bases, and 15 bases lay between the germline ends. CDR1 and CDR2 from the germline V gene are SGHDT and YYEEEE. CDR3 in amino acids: CASSLSVREETEAFF. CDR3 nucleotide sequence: TGTGCCAGCAGCTTGAGCGTCAGGGAGGAAACTGAAGCTTTCTTT.

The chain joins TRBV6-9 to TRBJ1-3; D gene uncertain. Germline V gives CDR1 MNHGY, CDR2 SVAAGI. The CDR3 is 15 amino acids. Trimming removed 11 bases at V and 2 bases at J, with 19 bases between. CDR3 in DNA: TGTGCCTCTCGGGGTGACTTACCAGCTGGAAACACCATATATTTT. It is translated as CASRGDLPAGNTIYF.